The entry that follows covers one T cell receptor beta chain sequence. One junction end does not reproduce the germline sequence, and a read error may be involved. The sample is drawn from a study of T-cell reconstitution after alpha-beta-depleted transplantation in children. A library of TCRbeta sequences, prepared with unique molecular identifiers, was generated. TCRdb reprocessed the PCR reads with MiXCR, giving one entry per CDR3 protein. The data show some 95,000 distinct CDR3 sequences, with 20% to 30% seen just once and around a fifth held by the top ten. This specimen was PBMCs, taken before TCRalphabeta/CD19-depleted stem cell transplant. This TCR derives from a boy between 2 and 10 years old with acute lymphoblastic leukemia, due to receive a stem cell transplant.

CDR3 sequence: CASSSQGDGTF. The DNA for the CDR3 is TGTGCCAGCAGCTCCCAGGGGGATGGGACCTTC. This sequence joins TRBV7-3 and TRBJ2-7; the match to TRBD1 covers 7 bases. Germline CDR1 is SGHTA and CDR2 is FQGTGA. The CDR3 covers 11 residues.